One sample yielded the 4 T cell receptor beta chains listed below, sequenced in a study of blood T cell repertoires in COVID-19. Produced via immunoSEQ multiplex PCR; TCRdb's table is partial and in-frame only. The data contain tens of thousands of clones, 88% of them singletons. Material for sequencing was peripheral blood. The source is a human donor in a cohort sampled during active COVID-19.

The V call is TRBV3-1 (or the pseudogene TRBV3-2), the J call TRBJ2-7; TRBD1 aligns across 10 bases. The CDR3 extends over 15 amino acids. The V gene end was trimmed by 4 bases and the J gene end by 1 base; junction bases not matched to a gene: 4. Germline V gives CDR1 LGHDT, CDR2 YNNKEL (reference sequence). CDR3 protein: CASSPRDRGSYEQYF. The CDR3 DNA reads as TGTGCCAGCAGCCCCCGGGACAGGGGATCCTACGAGCAGTACTTC.

This CDR3 reads CASSQVYYDSSNYGYTF. The CDR3 DNA reads as TGCGCCAGCAGCCAAGTATATTATGACAGTTCTAACTATGGCTACACCTTC. V gene TRBV4-1 combines with J gene TRBJ1-2, with D possibly matching TRBD1 (5 bases). CDR1 is MGHRA, CDR2 YSYEKL, per germline. V lost 1 base to trimming and J lost 0 bases, with 15 bases between them. This CDR3 contains 17 residues.

V is TRBV7-6 and J is TRBJ2-3; TRBD2 aligns across 13 bases. The V and J ends lost 5 bases and 5 bases, in that order; junction bases with no gene match: 7. This CDR3 region has 16 residues. Germline V gene data show CDR1 as SGHVS and CDR2 as FNYEAQ. CDR3 region: CASSRGLAGAEDTQYF. The CDR3 bases are TGTGCCAGCAGCCGCGGACTAGCGGGAGCAGAAGATACGCAGTATTTT.

This chain connects TRBV9 to TRBJ2-2; 9 bases line up with TRBD2. The V segment lost 0 bases and the J segment 2 bases; nucleotides outside the gene matches: 2. Germline CDR1 SGDLS, CDR2 YYNGEE. This CDR3 comprises 16 residues. CDR3 amino acids: CASSVGTSANTGELFF. DNA for the CDR3: TGTGCCAGCAGCGTAGGGACTAGCGCTAACACCGGGGAGCTGTTTTTT.